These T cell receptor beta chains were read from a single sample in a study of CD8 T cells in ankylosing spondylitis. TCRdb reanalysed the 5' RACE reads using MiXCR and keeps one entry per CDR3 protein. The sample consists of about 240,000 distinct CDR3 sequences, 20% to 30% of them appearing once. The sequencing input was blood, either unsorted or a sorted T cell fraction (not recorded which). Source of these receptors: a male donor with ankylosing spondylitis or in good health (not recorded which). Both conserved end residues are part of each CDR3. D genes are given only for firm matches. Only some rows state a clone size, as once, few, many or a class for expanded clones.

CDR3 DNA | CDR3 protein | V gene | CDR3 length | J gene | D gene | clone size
TGCAGTCCATTAGCGGGGGGGCCGGCAGATACGCAGTATTTT | CSPLAGGPADTQYF | TRBV20-1 | 14 | TRBJ2-3 | TRBD2 | few
TGTGCCAGTAAACCGGTCGACAGGCATATGAAGCAGTACTTC | CASKPVDRHMKQYF | TRBV18 | 14 | TRBJ2-7 | - | many
TGCAGTGCTGGGGGACAGGGGAATTCACCCCTCCACTTT | CSAGGQGNSPLHF | TRBV20-1 | 13 | TRBJ1-6 | TRBD1 | many
TGTGCCAGCGGTGAGACAGGGATTGGTGGCTACACCTTC | CASGETGIGGYTF | TRBV12-3/TRBV12-4 | 13 | TRBJ1-2 | TRBD1 | many
TGTGCCAGCAGCCAAGTCAGGCGGGGGGCAGATACGCAGTATTTT | CASSQVRRGADTQYF | TRBV3-1 | 15 | TRBJ2-3 | TRBD2 | many
TGCGCCAGCAGCACCTCCACGGGACTCTTGGCGGATGAGCAGTTCTTC | CASSTSTGLLADEQFF | TRBV5-1 | 16 | TRBJ2-1 | - | -
TGTGCCAGCTCATCGGACCAAAACACTGAAGCTTTCTTT | CASSSDQNTEAFF | TRBV18 | 13 | TRBJ1-1 | - | many
TGCAGTGCTAGCACTAGGGGGGGCACCTCTGTCGAGCAGTACTTC | CSASTRGGTSVEQYF | TRBV20-1 | 15 | TRBJ2-7 | - | -
TGTGCCATCAGTGCAGCGGGACAGGGGTCCTACGAGCAGTACTTC | CAISAAGQGSYEQYF | TRBV10-3 | 15 | TRBJ2-7 | TRBD1 | many
TGTGCCAGCAGCTTAGGCGGGGTGGACAATGAGCAGTTCTTC | CASSLGGVDNEQFF | TRBV7-2 | 14 | TRBJ2-1 | - | many
TGTGCCAGCAGCTTGACCAGCGGGGATAAAAACATTCAGTACTTC | CASSLTSGDKNIQYF | TRBV5-5 | 15 | TRBJ2-4 | TRBD2 | many
TGCAGCGTTGCCCAGGGGAGAGGCAATCAGCCCCAGCATTTT | CSVAQGRGNQPQHF | TRBV29-1 | 14 | TRBJ1-5 | - | -
TGCAGTGCTAGCGGGGGGACTAGTACTCGGGGTGAGCAGTTCTTC | CSASGGTSTRGEQFF | TRBV20-1 | 15 | TRBJ2-1 | TRBD2 | few
TGTGCCAGCAGTTGGTCCTATAATTCACCCCTCCACTTT | CASSWSYNSPLHF | TRBV12-3/TRBV12-4 | 13 | TRBJ1-6 | - | -
TGTGCCAGCAAAAGGGACAGGGCCCAGGAAAAACTGTTTTTT | CASKRDRAQEKLFF | TRBV6-1 | 14 | TRBJ1-4 | TRBD1 | -
TGCGCCAGCAGCTTTCGGTCCTCCTACGAGCAGTACTTC | CASSFRSSYEQYF | TRBV5-1 | 13 | TRBJ2-7 | - | many
TGTGCCAGCAGCCCGGGCCCGGGGTACAATGAGCAGTTCTTC | CASSPGPGYNEQFF | TRBV27 | 14 | TRBJ2-1 | - | few
TGCAGTGCTAGAGATTCAAGTACCGGGGAGCTGTTTTTT | CSARDSSTGELFF | TRBV20-1 | 13 | TRBJ2-2 | - | few
TGTGCCAGCAGTTTGACGACAGGGAATGAGGATGGCTACACCTTC | CASSLTTGNEDGYTF | TRBV12-3/TRBV12-4 | 15 | TRBJ1-2 | TRBD1 | -
TGCAGTGCTAGAGATCTCGGGACAGGATTGCCCGAGCAGTACTTC | CSARDLGTGLPEQYF | TRBV20-1 | 15 | TRBJ2-7 | TRBD1 | -
TGTGCCAGCAGTGCAGGGGAGAATTCACCCCTCCACTTT | CASSAGENSPLHF | TRBV2 | 13 | TRBJ1-6 | - | many
TGCAGCGCAGGCCTACCGGGACAGGGTTTAGACAATGAGCAGTTCTTC | CSAGLPGQGLDNEQFF | TRBV29-1 | 16 | TRBJ2-1 | TRBD1 | many
TGTGCCAGCAGGCCCCGGGGACTAGTCACAGATACGCAGTATTTT | CASRPRGLVTDTQYF | TRBV7-8 | 15 | TRBJ2-3 | TRBD2 | -
TGTGCCAGCAGTCAACCTACTAGCGGGGGGACGGATGAGCAGTTCTTC | CASSQPTSGGTDEQFF | TRBV12-3/TRBV12-4 | 16 | TRBJ2-1 | TRBD2 | few
TGTGCCAGCAGCCGAGGCGGGCCGGGCGGGGGGCCGAATGAGCAGTTCTTC | CASSRGGPGGGPNEQFF | TRBV3-1 | 17 | TRBJ2-1 | TRBD2 | -
TGTGCCAGCAGTCAGGACAGGTCCTATGGCTACACCTTC | CASSQDRSYGYTF | TRBV28 | 13 | TRBJ1-2 | TRBD1 | many
TGTGCCAGCAGTTTATGGGGCTCTGGGGCCAACGTCCTGACTTTC | CASSLWGSGANVLTF | TRBV12-3/TRBV12-4 | 15 | TRBJ2-6 | - | -
TGCAGTGCTAGAGGGAGGGACTACTCCTACGAGCAGTACTTC | CSARGRDYSYEQYF | TRBV20-1 | 14 | TRBJ2-7 | TRBD2 | many
TGTGCCAGCCCCGGGGCAGGGGGCGATTTCTACGAGCAGTACTTC | CASPGAGGDFYEQYF | TRBV9 | 15 | TRBJ2-7 | TRBD1 | -
TGTGCCAGCAGCCCACGGGGGCAGGGAACAGATACGCAGTATTTT | CASSPRGQGTDTQYF | TRBV3-1 | 15 | TRBJ2-3 | - | many
TGCAGCGTTGAAGGGGGGGACAGGGGGCAGTACTTC | CSVEGGDRGQYF | TRBV29-1 | 12 | TRBJ2-7 | TRBD1 | many
TGCAGTGCTTGGGGGTTGGGGTGGGGTAATCAGCCCCAGCATTTT | CSAWGLGWGNQPQHF | TRBV20-1 | 15 | TRBJ1-5 | - | -
TGTGCCAGCAGTTTTGGGCCAGGGGGCGAGCAGTACTTC | CASSFGPGGEQYF | TRBV12-3/TRBV12-4 | 13 | TRBJ2-7 | TRBD1 | -
TGCAGTGCTGGCGGGCCCACAGATACGCAGTATTTT | CSAGGPTDTQYF | TRBV20-1 | 12 | TRBJ2-3 | - | few
TGTGCCAGCAGCCAAGAATGGAGGGGCTACGAGCAGTACTTC | CASSQEWRGYEQYF | TRBV3-1 | 14 | TRBJ2-7 | - | -
TGTGCCAGCACTTGGGGAGGTTCACCCCTCCACTTT | CASTWGGSPLHF | TRBV12-3/TRBV12-4 | 12 | TRBJ1-6 | - | many
TGCAGCGTTGGCCTCTCTGGGGCCAACGTCCTGACTTTC | CSVGLSGANVLTF | TRBV29-1 | 13 | TRBJ2-6 | - | many
TGTGCCAGCAGCAGACTAGCGGGGGACGGGGAGCTGTTTTTT | CASSRLAGDGELFF | TRBV3-1 | 14 | TRBJ2-2 | TRBD2 | many
TGTGCCAGCAGTAGCATACAGGGTGAAGGCTACACCTTC | CASSSIQGEGYTF | TRBV6-1 | 13 | TRBJ1-2 | - | many
TGTGCCATCAGTGGGGCTAACAATCAGCCCCAGCATTTT | CAISGANNQPQHF | TRBV10-3 | 13 | TRBJ1-5 | - | -
TGCAGTGCTCGACCCGGGGATGGGGCCAACGTCCTGACTTTC | CSARPGDGANVLTF | TRBV20-1 | 14 | TRBJ2-6 | - | -
TGTGCCAGCAGTTTAGGGACTATGTACGAGCAGTACTTC | CASSLGTMYEQYF | TRBV12-3/TRBV12-4 | 13 | TRBJ2-7 | - | -
TGTGCCAGCAGCCTTGGGGTTCTAGCGGGCACAGATACGCAGTATTTT | CASSLGVLAGTDTQYF | TRBV7-2 | 16 | TRBJ2-3 | TRBD2 | -
TGCAGTGCTAAATCCGGTCTGGGTAATTCACCCCTCCACTTT | CSAKSGLGNSPLHF | TRBV20-1 | 14 | TRBJ1-6 | - | many
TGTGCCAGCAGTCCGAATACAGGGGGGAACTATGGCTACACCTTC | CASSPNTGGNYGYTF | TRBV12-3/TRBV12-4 | 15 | TRBJ1-2 | TRBD1 | many
TGTGCCAGCGGGGGGGAACGCCAAGAGACCCAGTACTTC | CASGGERQETQYF | TRBV5-6 | 13 | TRBJ2-5 | TRBD2 | once
TGTGCCAGCAGCACCCCAGGGATCACAGATACGCAGTATTTT | CASSTPGITDTQYF | TRBV7-6 | 14 | TRBJ2-3 | - | few
TGCAGTGCCCGAACCGGGAGGGCCTTCGATGAGCAGTTCTTC | CSARTGRAFDEQFF | TRBV20-1 | 14 | TRBJ2-1 | TRBD2 | many
TGCAGTTGGGACGGGGGGTCTTACAATGAGCAGTTCTTC | CSWDGGSYNEQFF | TRBV20-1 | 13 | TRBJ2-1 | TRBD2 | many